The clone carrying this T cell receptor beta chain was counted at least ten times. V was trimmed by 0 bases and J by 0 bases, leaving 9 bases between them. The CDR3 loop spans 16 amino acids. CDR1 and CDR2 (germline): SGHDN, FVKESK. MiXCR was run by TCRdb on the RT-PCR reads, yielding one entry per CDR3 protein. The sample has approximately 300,000 distinct CDR3 sequences, roughly 22% seen once; the top ten hold approximately 10%. This entry belongs to a study of response to subunit inactivated influenza vaccine. This chain uses TRBV14 with TRBJ1-3; unclear D gene. This specimen was PBMCs from blood, taken about 19 months after vaccination. The TCR comes from a man aged 50-75 years who received an inactivated influenza vaccine. The chain's CDR3 is CASSQDASISGNTIYF. The CDR3 DNA is TGTGCCAGCAGCCAAGATGCCAGCATCTCTGGAAACACCATATATTTT.